Following are 19 T cell receptor beta chains from one sample sequenced in a study of T-cell memory formation after mild COVID-19. Via MiXCR, TCRdb re-called the 5' RACE reads, giving one row per CDR3 protein. The table records around 160,000 distinct CDR3 sequences, 11% of them present only once. Source material: PBMCs or a T cell subset sorted from them (not recorded which). These receptors originate from a man aged 18-30 years who had mild COVID-19 (a few samples of this study predate the infection). Cell type and time point are not known.

This clonotype was found once. V usage is TRBV20-1 and J usage is TRBJ2-1; TRBD2 matches at 9 bases. The CDR3 runs 14 residues. J lost 6 bases, V lost 8 bases, and 11 bases had no gene match. CDR1 DFQATT and CDR2 SNEGSKA come from the germline V gene (reference sequence). CDR3 loop: CSPWPAGGTNEQFF. Written as DNA, the CDR3 is TGCAGTCCCTGGCCTGCGGGGGGGACCAATGAGCAGTTCTTC.

This clonotype was detected ten times or more. The CDR3 DNA reads TGTGCCAGCAGCCCCCGCGGCGGGACCTTGAATGAGCAGTTCTTC. Translation: CASSPRGGTLNEQFF. The chain has TRBV7-3 and TRBJ2-1; D possibly corresponds to TRBD2 (6 bases). The V end was cut by 5 bases, the J end by 7 bases, with 18 bases between. The CDR3 consists of 15 residues. CDR1 SGHTA and CDR2 FQGTGA come from the germline V gene.

The chain joins TRBV24-1 to TRBJ2-3, with D perhaps TRBD1 (6 bases). V lost 3 bases, J lost 4 bases, and 16 bases lay in between. Looked up from germline, CDR1 is KGHDR and CDR2 is SFDVKD. There are 16 residues in the CDR3. CDR3 DNA: TGTGCCACCAGTGATCCATACTACAGGGAGTCAGATACGCAGTATTTT. This sequence encodes CATSDPYYRESDTQYF.

In this sample, this clonotype turned up a few times. The chain couples TRBV20-1 to TRBJ2-7, with D possibly matching TRBD2 (7 bases). Per germline, CDR1 DFQATT and CDR2 SNEGSKA (reference sequence). This CDR3 is 15 amino acids long. Trimming left V 3 bases short and J 2 bases short, with 17 bases between. The CDR3 spells CSARPGGGTPYEQYF. The CDR3 DNA is TGCAGTGCTAGGCCGGGGGGAGGGACACCCTACGAGCAGTACTTC.

A few counts support this clonotype. V and J are TRBV6-6 and TRBJ1-2, with no clear D. The length of the CDR3 is 14 residues. Trimming stripped 0 bases from V and 3 bases from J, with 8 bases between. Germline V gene data show CDR1 as MNHNY and CDR2 as SVGAGI (reference sequence). The CDR3: CASSYSGSDYGYTF. CDR3 DNA: TGTGCCAGCAGTTACTCAGGGTCTGACTATGGCTACACCTTC.

This chain joins TRBV4-1 and TRBJ2-1; unclear D gene. With 2 bases removed from V and 9 bases from J, the gap between germline ends came to 17 bases. Germline CDR1 MGHRA, CDR2 YSYEKL. The CDR3 contains 15 residues. The CDR3 spells CASSQPDGSVSEQFF. As DNA, the CDR3 is TGCGCCAGCAGCCAACCTGACGGGTCAGTCAGTGAGCAGTTCTTC.

This clonotype was recorded at least ten times. The chain recombines TRBV20-1 with TRBJ1-1; tentative D call: TRBD1 (5 bases). V lost 6 bases and J 1 base, leaving 12 bases between the germline ends. Germline-derived CDR1 and CDR2 are DFQATT and SNEGSKA (reference sequence). This CDR3 comprises 13 residues. This chain's CDR3 is CSAGRQRNTEAFF. The CDR3 DNA sequence: TGCAGTGCGGGCAGACAGAGGAACACTGAAGCTTTCTTT.

This clonotype was observed a few times. J is TRBJ2-2 and V is TRBV20-1, with D unresolved. The germline CDR1 and CDR2 sequences are DFQATT and SNEGSKA (reference sequence). The CDR3 contains 11 residues. V was cut by 6 bases and J by 4 bases, with 6 bases left in between. The CDR3 sequence: CSAGTTGELFF. CDR3 sequence (DNA): TGCAGTGCCGGAACCACCGGGGAGCTGTTTTTT.

V usage is TRBV28 and J usage is TRBJ1-2; 7 bases are a match to TRBD1. Germline V CDR1 and CDR2: MDHEN, SYDVKM. V lost 2 bases to trimming and J lost 0 bases; unmatched junction nucleotides: 6. The CDR3 totals 16 residues. In DNA form, the CDR3 reads TGTGCCAGCAGTTTAGCAGGGGGGAGATCTAACTATGGCTACACCTTC. Translating gives CASSLAGGRSNYGYTF.

This clonotype was seen only a few times. The CDR3 spells CASSYLWGTQYF. CDR3 sequence (DNA): TGTGCCAGCAGCTACCTTTGGGGGACCCAGTACTTC. This chain links TRBV7-6 with TRBJ2-5, with D hard to call. Trimming cost V 4 bases and J 7 bases, with 10 bases left between them. This CDR3 contains 12 residues. Germline loops: CDR1 SGHVS, CDR2 FNYEAQ.

The chain has TRBV20-1 and TRBJ2-1; 8 nucleotides agree with TRBD2. This CDR3 has 14 amino acids. Germline-derived CDR1 and CDR2 are DFQATT and SNEGSKA (reference sequence). V lost 0 bases, J lost 6 bases, and 4 bases stayed unmatched. For the CDR3, the DNA is TGCAGTGCTAGAGATCCCCGGGGGGGCAATGAGCAGTTCTTC. This translates into CSARDPRGGNEQFF.

The chain combines TRBV6-5 with TRBJ1-6; D remains unclear. Germline loops: CDR1 MNHEY, CDR2 SVGAGI. The CDR3 is 12 amino acids. V lost 4 bases to trimming and J lost 7 bases, with 5 bases between them. CDR3 sequence reads: CASSSTNSPLHF. The CDR3 DNA reads TGTGCCAGCAGTTCAACGAATTCACCCCTCCACTTT.

The chain combines TRBV12-3 or TRBV12-4 with TRBJ2-3, with a possible D match to TRBD2 (5 bases). V lost 2 bases and J lost 4, with 10 bases in between. There are 14 residues in the CDR3. CDR3 in DNA: TGTGCCAGCAGTTTATCCCCGAGGGCAGATACGCAGTATTTT. It yields the protein CASSLSPRADTQYF.

This clonotype was observed a few times. The J gene is TRBJ2-1, the V gene TRBV7-9, with 7 nucleotides matching TRBD1. With V trimmed by 5 bases and J by 14 bases, 18 bases remained unmatched. The CDR3 length is 15 residues. Germline V gives CDR1 SEHNR, CDR2 FQNEAQ (reference sequence). The CDR3 loop reads CASSPQGERSWVEFF. The DNA of the CDR3 is TGTGCCAGCAGCCCCCAGGGGGAGCGGTCTTGGGTAGAGTTCTTC.

The chain uses TRBV7-2 and TRBJ1-1; possible D gene TRBD1, 5 bases. With 5 bases removed from V and 8 bases from J, the gap between germline ends came to 12 bases. This CDR3 contains 12 residues. CDR1 SGHTA and CDR2 FQGNSA come from the germline V gene. The CDR3 sequence is CASSPLNREAFF. The CDR3 DNA follows: TGTGCCAGCAGCCCCCTGAACAGGGAAGCTTTCTTT.

The rearrangement links TRBV12-3 or TRBV12-4 to TRBJ1-1; no definite D call. V was trimmed by 6 bases and J by 5 bases, leaving 16 bases between them. This CDR3 has 14 residues. CDR3: CASRTRIRTTEAFF. The CDR3 DNA reads TGTGCCAGCAGGACTAGGATAAGAACAACTGAAGCTTTCTTT.

This clonotype was seen only a few times. V usage is TRBV7-9 and J usage is TRBJ1-1; maybe TRBD1 (6 bases). Germline CDR1 reads SEHNR; CDR2 reads FQNEAQ (reference sequence). This CDR3 comprises 13 residues. The V end was cut by 5 bases, the J end by 3 bases, with 10 bases between. The CDR3 sequence: CASSGNRDTEAFF. The CDR3 region has the DNA TGTGCCAGCAGCGGCAACAGGGACACTGAAGCTTTCTTT. Based on the CDR3 plus reference TRBV7-9 and TRBJ1-1, the full variable domain is DTGVSQNPRHKITKRGQNVTFRCDPISEHNRLYWYRQTLGQGPEFLTYFQNEAQLEKSRLLSDRFSAERPKGSFSTLEIQRTEQGDSAMYLCASSGNRDTEAFFGQGTRLTVV.

The rearrangement joins TRBV7-2 to TRBJ2-3; D gene unclear. Germline CDR1 is SGHTA and CDR2 is FQGNSA. The CDR3 consists of 11 residues. The germline V and J ends were trimmed by 5 bases and 7 bases, with 7 bases remaining between them. The CDR3 region is CASSLGHTQYF. In DNA, the CDR3 is TGTGCCAGCAGCCTAGGCCATACGCAGTATTTT.

The chain links TRBV12-3 or TRBV12-4 to TRBJ1-6; TRBD1 is a possible D gene (5 bases). The CDR3 loop spans 14 amino acids. V gave up 3 bases and J gave up 9 bases, with 12 bases separating them. CDR3 region: CASSFGAHGSPLHF. The CDR3 region has the DNA TGTGCCAGCAGTTTCGGGGCTCACGGTTCACCCCTCCACTTT.